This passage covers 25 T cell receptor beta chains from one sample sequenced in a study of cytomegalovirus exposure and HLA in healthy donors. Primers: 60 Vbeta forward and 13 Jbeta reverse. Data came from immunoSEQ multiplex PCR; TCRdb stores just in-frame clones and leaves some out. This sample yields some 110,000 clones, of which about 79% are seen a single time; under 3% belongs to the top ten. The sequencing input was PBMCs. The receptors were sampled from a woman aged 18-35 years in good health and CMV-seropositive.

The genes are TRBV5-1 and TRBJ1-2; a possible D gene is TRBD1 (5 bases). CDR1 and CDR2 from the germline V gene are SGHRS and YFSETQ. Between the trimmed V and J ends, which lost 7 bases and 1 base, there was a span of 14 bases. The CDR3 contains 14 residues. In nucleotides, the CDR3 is TGCGCCAGCGCCCTAGGAGGGGTTAACTATGGCTACACCTTC. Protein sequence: CASALGGVNYGYTF.

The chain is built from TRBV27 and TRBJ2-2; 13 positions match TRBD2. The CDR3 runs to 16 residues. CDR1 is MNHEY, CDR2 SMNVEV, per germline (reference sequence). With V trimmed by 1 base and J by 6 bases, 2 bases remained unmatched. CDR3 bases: TGTGCCAGCAGTTTATGGACTAGCGGGAGCGCCGGGGAGCTGTTTTTT. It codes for CASSLWTSGSAGELFF.

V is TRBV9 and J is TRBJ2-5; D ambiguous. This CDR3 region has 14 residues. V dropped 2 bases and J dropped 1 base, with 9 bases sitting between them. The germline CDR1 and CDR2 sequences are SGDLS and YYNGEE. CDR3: CASSVIFLQETQYF. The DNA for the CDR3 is TGTGCCAGCAGCGTTATTTTCCTCCAAGAGACCCAGTACTTC.

The chain's CDR3 is CASSATAGETQYF. As DNA, the CDR3 is TGTGCCAGCAGCGCGACAGCGGGGGAGACCCAGTACTTC. The chain links TRBV7-9 to TRBJ2-5; TRBD2 matches at 7 bases. Germline trimming cut 5 bases from V and 5 bases from J; bases unmatched to any gene: 5. Per germline, CDR1 SEHNR and CDR2 FQNEAQ (reference sequence). The CDR3 runs 13 residues.

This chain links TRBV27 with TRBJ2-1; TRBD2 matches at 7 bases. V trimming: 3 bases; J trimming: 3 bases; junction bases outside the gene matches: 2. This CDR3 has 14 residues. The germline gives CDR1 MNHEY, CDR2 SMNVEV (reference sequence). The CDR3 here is CASSLRTSYNEQFF. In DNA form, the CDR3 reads TGTGCCAGCAGTTTGCGGACTAGCTACAATGAGCAGTTCTTC.

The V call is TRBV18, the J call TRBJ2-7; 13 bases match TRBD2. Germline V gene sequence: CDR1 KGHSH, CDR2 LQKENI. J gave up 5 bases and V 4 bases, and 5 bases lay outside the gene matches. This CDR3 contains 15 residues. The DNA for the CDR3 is TGTGCCAGCTCACTAGGACTAGCGGGAGAGGACGAGCAGTACTTC. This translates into CASSLGLAGEDEQYF. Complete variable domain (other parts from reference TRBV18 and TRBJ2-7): NAGVMQNPRHLVRRRGQEARLRCSPMKGHSHVYWYRQLPEEGLKFMVYLQKENIIDESGMPKERFSAEFPKEGPSILRIQQVVRGDSAAYFCASSLGLAGEDEQYFGPGTRLTVT.

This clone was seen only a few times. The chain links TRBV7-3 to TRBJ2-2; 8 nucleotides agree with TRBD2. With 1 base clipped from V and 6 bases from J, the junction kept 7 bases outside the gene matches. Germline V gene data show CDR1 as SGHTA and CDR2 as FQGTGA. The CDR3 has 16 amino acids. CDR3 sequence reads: CASSLNAREVAGELFF. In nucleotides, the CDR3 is TGTGCCAGCAGCTTAAACGCGCGGGAGGTTGCCGGGGAGCTGTTTTTT.

This chain's CDR3 is CASSPGTGNNQPQHF. The CDR3 nucleotides are TGTGCCAGCTCCCCTGGGACAGGGAACAATCAGCCCCAGCATTTT. The chain couples TRBV18 to TRBJ1-5, with TRBD1 matching 9 bases. Germline V gene lookup returns CDR1 KGHSH and CDR2 LQKENI. This CDR3 spans 15 amino acids. Germline trimming cut 6 bases from V and 3 bases from J; bases unmatched to any gene: 6.

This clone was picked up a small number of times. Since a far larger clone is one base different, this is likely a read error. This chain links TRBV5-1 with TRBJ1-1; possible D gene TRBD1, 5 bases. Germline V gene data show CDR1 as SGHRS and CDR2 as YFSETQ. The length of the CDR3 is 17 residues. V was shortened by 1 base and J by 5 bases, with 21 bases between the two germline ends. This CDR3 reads CASSLPEAGIEKTEAFF. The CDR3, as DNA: TGCGCCAGCAGCTTGCCCGAGGCAGGGATAGAAAAAACTGAAGCTTTCTTT.

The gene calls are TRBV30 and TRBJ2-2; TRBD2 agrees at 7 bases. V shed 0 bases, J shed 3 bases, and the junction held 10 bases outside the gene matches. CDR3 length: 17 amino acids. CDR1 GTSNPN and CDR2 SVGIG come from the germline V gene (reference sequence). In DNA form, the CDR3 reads TGTGCCTGGAGTGTTCCAAGTTCGCTAGCGGACACCGGGGAGCTGTTTTTT. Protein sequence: CAWSVPSSLADTGELFF.

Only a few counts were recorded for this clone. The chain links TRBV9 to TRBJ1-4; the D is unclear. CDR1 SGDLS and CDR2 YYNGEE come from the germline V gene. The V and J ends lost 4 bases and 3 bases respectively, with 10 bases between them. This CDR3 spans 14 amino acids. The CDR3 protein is CASSPGRANEKLFF. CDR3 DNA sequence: TGTGCCAGCAGCCCCGGTCGGGCTAATGAAAAACTGTTTTTT. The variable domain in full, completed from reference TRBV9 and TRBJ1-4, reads DSGVTQTPKHLITATGQRVTLRCSPRSGDLSVYWYQQSLDQGLQFLIQYYNGEERAKGNILERFSAQQFPDLHSELNLSSLELGDSALYFCASSPGRANEKLFFGSGTQLSVL.

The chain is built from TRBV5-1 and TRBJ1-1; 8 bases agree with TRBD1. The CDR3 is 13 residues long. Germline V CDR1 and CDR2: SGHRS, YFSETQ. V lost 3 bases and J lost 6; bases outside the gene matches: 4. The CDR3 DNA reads TGCGCCAGCAGCTCTCAGGGGGCCGCTGAAGCTTTCTTT. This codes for CASSSQGAAEAFF. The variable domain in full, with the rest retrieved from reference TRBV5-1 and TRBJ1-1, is KAGVTQTPRYLIKTRGQQVTLSCSPISGHRSVSWYQQTPGQGLQFLFEYFSETQRNKGNFPGRFSGRQFSNSRSEMNVSTLELGDSALYLCASSSQGAAEAFFGQGTRLTVV.

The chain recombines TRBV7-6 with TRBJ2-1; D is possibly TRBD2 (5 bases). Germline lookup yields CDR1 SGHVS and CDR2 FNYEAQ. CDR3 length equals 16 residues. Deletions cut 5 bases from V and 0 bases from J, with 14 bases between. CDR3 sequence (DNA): TGTGCCAGCAGCGCCCTTACGGGGAGCTCCTACAATGAGCAGTTCTTC. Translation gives CASSALTGSSYNEQFF.

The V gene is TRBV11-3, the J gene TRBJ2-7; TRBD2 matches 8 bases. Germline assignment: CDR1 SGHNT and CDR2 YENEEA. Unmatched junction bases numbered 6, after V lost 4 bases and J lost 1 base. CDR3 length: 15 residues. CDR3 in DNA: TGTGCCAGCAGCTCTCGGGTAGCGGGATCCTACGAGCAGTACTTC. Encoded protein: CASSSRVAGSYEQYF.

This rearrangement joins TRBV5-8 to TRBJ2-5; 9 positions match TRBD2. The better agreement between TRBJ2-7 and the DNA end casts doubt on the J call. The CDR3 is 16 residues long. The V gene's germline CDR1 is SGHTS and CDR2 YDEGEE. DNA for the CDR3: TGTGCCAGCAGCTCCCATTTGACTAGCGGTTCCTACGAGCAGTACTTC. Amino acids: CASSSHLTSGSYEQYF.

CDR3 residues: CASSLVPQEIFTEAFF. The CDR3 nucleotides are TGTGCCAGCAGCTTAGTTCCACAGGAGATATTCACTGAAGCTTTCTTT. The chain couples TRBV13 to TRBJ1-1, with D possibly being TRBD1 (5 bases). The CDR3 is 16 amino acids. V lost 1 base and J 4 bases, leaving 16 bases between the germline ends. The germline CDR1 and CDR2 sequences are PRHDT and FYEKMQ (reference sequence). Combining the CDR3 with reference TRBV13 and TRBJ1-1 gives the whole variable domain AAGVIQSPRHLIKEKRETATLKCYPIPRHDTVYWYQQGPGQDPQFLISFYEKMQSDKGSIPDRFSAQQFSDYHSELNMSSLELGDSALYFCASSLVPQEIFTEAFFGQGTRLTVV.

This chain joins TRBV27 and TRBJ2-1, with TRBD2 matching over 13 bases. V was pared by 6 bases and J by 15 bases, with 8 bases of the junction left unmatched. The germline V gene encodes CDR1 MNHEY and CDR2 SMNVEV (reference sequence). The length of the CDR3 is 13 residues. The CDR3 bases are TGTGCCAGCAGCGCCTTCACTAGCGGGAGGGGGTTCTTC. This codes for CASSAFTSGRGFF.

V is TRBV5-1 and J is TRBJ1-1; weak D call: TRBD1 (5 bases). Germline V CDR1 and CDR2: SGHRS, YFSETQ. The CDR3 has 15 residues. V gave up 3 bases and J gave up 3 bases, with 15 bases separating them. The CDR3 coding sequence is TGCGCCAGCAGCTCTGCCCGTGACAGAGACACTGAAGCTTTCTTT. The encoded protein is CASSSARDRDTEAFF.

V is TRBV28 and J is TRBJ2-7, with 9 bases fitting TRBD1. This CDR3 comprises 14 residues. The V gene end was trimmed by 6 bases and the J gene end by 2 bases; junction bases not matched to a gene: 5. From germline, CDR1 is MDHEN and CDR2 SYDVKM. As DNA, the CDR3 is TGTGCCAGCAGGGGGACAGGGCTTCCCTACGAGCAGTACTTC. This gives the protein CASRGTGLPYEQYF. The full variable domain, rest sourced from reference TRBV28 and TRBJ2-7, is DVKVTQSSRYLVKRTGEKVFLECVQDMDHENMFWYRQDPGLGLRLIYFSYDVKMKEKGDIPEGYSVSREKKERFSLILESASTNQTSMYLCASRGTGLPYEQYFGPGTRLTVT.

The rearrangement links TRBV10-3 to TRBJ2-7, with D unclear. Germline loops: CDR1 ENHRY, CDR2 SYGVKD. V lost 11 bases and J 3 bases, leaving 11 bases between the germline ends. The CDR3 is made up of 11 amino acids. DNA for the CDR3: TGTGCCCCCCGGCGGTTCTACGAGCAGTACTTC. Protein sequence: CAPRRFYEQYF.

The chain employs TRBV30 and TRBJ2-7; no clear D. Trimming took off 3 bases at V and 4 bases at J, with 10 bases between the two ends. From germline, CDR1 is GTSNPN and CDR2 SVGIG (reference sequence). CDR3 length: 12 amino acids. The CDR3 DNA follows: TGTGCCTGGAGGGAAGACTGGTACGAGCAGTACTTC. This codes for CAWREDWYEQYF.

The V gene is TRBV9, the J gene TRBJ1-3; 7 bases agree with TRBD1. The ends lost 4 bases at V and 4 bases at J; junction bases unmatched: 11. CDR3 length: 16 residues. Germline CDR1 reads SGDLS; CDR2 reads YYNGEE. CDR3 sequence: CASSTEGASGGNTIYF. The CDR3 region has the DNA TGTGCCAGCAGCACCGAGGGGGCGTCGGGAGGAAACACCATATATTTT.

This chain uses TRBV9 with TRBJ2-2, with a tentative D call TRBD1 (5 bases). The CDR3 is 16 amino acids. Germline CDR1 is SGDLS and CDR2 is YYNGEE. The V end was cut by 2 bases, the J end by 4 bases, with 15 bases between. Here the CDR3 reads CASSVGAQSITGELFF. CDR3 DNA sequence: TGTGCCAGCAGCGTTGGGGCGCAGTCAATCACCGGGGAGCTGTTTTTT.

The CDR3 reads CASSLTRTSILEQFF. The DNA for the CDR3 is TGTGCCAGCAGCTTAACCCGGACTAGCATCTTGGAGCAGTTCTTC. The gene calls are TRBV7-9 and TRBJ2-1; 8 bases agree with TRBD2. Losses at the gene ends were 2 bases for V and 10 bases for J; bases not matched to a gene: 10. Germline V lookup: CDR1 SEHNR, CDR2 FQNEAQ (reference sequence). The CDR3 covers 15 residues. Full variable domain (rest looked up from reference TRBV7-9 and TRBJ2-1): DTGVSQNPRHKITKRGQNVTFRCDPISEHNRLYWYRQTLGQGPEFLTYFQNEAQLEKSRLLSDRFSAERPKGSFSTLEIQRTEQGDSAMYLCASSLTRTSILEQFFGPGTRLTVL.

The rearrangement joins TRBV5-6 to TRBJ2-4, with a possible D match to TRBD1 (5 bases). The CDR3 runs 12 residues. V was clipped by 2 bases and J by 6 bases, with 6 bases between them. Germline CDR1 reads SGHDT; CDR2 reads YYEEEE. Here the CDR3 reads CASSFTGNIQYF. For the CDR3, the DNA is TGTGCCAGCAGCTTTACAGGAAACATTCAGTACTTC.